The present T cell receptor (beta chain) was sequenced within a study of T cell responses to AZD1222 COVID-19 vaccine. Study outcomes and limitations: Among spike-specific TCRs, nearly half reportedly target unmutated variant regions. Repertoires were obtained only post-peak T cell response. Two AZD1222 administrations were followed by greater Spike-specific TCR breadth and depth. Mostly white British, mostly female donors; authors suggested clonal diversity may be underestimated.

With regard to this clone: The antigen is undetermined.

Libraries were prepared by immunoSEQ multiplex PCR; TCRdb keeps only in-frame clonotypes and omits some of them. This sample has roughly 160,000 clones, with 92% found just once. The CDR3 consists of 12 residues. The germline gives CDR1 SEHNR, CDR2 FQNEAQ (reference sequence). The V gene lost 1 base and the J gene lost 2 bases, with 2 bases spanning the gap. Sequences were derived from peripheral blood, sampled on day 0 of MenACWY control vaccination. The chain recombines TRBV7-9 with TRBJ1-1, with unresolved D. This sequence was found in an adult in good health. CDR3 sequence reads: CASSLVNTEAFF. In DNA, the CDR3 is TGTGCCAGCAGCTTAGTAAACACTGAAGCTTTCTTT.